This TCR beta chain originates from a study of control samples from healthy donors and cancer patients. Germline loops: CDR1 SGDLS, CDR2 YYNGEE. This CDR3 region has 13 residues. Trimming cost V 0 bases and J 10 bases, with 11 bases left between them. Produced via immunoSEQ multiplex PCR; TCRdb's table is partial and in-frame only. The data show around 170,000 clones, about 90% seen once. This sequence was found in a woman aged 45-59 years in good health. The specimen sequenced was blood. The rearrangement joins TRBV9 to TRBJ2-1, with a weak D call TRBD2 (6 bases). The CDR3 sequence is CASSVGGSGEQFF. The CDR3 DNA reads as TGTGCCAGCAGCGTAGGCGGTAGCGGAGAGCAGTTCTTC.